This is a list of T cell receptor beta chains from one sample in a study of cytomegalovirus exposure and HLA in healthy donors. Sequencing used immunoSEQ multiplex PCR; TCRdb keeps in-frame clones, though not all of them. Of 150,000 to 200,000 clones in the sample, 80% to 85% were seen once. The sample taken for sequencing was PBMCs. The receptor set was obtained from a man aged 40-55 years in good health and CMV-seropositive. The CDR3 runs from the conserved cysteine through the conserved F or W. A D gene is named only where the DNA matches it firmly. Clone size is not always given. Where it is, it says once, few, many or a class for expanded clones.

clone size	CDR3 length	V gene	J gene	D gene	CDR3 DNA	CDR3 protein
NA	14	TRBV19	TRBJ1-3	NA	TGTGCCAGTAGATCACAGGGTACGAGGAACACCATATATTTT	CASRSQGTRNTIYF
NA	13	TRBV30	TRBJ2-7	NA	TGTGCCCTAAATCTCGGGGGTACCTACGAGCAGTACTTC	CALNLGGTYEQYF
NA	15	TRBV18	TRBJ2-2	NA	TGTGCCAGCTCACCCTCTAAGCCAGGGGCCGGGGAGCTGTTTTTT	CASSPSKPGAGELFF
NA	15	TRBV6-1	TRBJ2-5	NA	TGTGCCAGCAGTCCACGGGAGCAGATTCAAGAGACCCAGTACTTC	CASSPREQIQETQYF
NA	15	TRBV7-6	TRBJ1-2	TRBD1	TGTGCCAGCAGCTTACGCAGACAGGGCATCTATGGCTACACCTTC	CASSLRRQGIYGYTF
NA	16	TRBV13	TRBJ1-4	TRBD1	TGTGCCAGTCGGACAGGGGGGACGGCAACTAATGAAAAACTGTTTTTT	CASRTGGTATNEKLFF
NA	14	TRBV15	TRBJ1-3	NA	TGTGCCACCAGCGCCTACAGGCCTGGAAACACCATATATTTT	CATSAYRPGNTIYF
NA	18	TRBV5-4	TRBJ2-7	TRBD1	TGTGCCAGCAGCTTTTCGGGGAGGACAGGGCCGCTACACTACGAGCAGTACTTC	CASSFSGRTGPLHYEQYF
few	12	TRBV19	TRBJ1-4	NA	TGTGCCAGTAGTATACAGACCAGGGAACTGTTTTTT	CASSIQTRELFF
NA	18	TRBV19	TRBJ2-4	NA	TGTGCCAGTAGTATAGGGCCGCGGCAGGGGCGGGCCAAAAACATTCAGTACTTC	CASSIGPRQGRAKNIQYF
once	14	TRBV6-1	TRBJ1-6	NA	TGTGCCAGCAGTGACAGGGTTTTAGATTCACCCCTCCACTTT	CASSDRVLDSPLHF
NA	17	TRBV6-4	TRBJ2-3	TRBD2	TGTGCCAGCAGCTCGAACCCTAGCGGGGGACGGGCAGATACGCAGTATTTT	CASSSNPSGGRADTQYF
NA	13	TRBV6-5	TRBJ2-3	NA	TGTGCCAGCAGACGGACAGGCACAGATACGCAGTATTTT	CASRRTGTDTQYF
NA	14	TRBV5-1	TRBJ2-7	NA	TGCGCCAGCAGCCTTGAGGGCAAGACCTACGAGCAGTACTTC	CASSLEGKTYEQYF
NA	16	TRBV19	TRBJ1-5	NA	TGTGCCAGTAGTTTCCGGACCCAGGAGGGAAATCAGCCCCAGCATTTT	CASSFRTQEGNQPQHF
NA	17	TRBV19	TRBJ1-2	TRBD1	TGTGCCAGTAGTCCCCAACCCGGGACAGGGGGCTTAGAGGGCTACACCTTC	CASSPQPGTGGLEGYTF
few	18	TRBV10-3	TRBJ2-6	NA	TGTGCCATCAACGGGGAAAGTCGCCTCCACTCTGGGGCCAACGTCCTGACTTTC	CAINGESRLHSGANVLTF
NA	17	TRBV6-7	TRBJ2-3	TRBD1	TGTGCCGGCAGTGACCAGGGACAGGGCTACAGGACAGATACGCAGTATTTT	CAGSDQGQGYRTDTQYF
NA	15	TRBV7-2	TRBJ2-3	TRBD1	TGTGCCAGCAGCTTATATGGGACAGACACAGATACGCAGTATTTT	CASSLYGTDTDTQYF
NA	14	TRBV9	TRBJ2-4	NA	TGTGCCAGCAGCGTAGGCCCCGTAGTGGACATTCAGTACTTC	CASSVGPVVDIQYF
NA	13	TRBV27	TRBJ1-2	NA	TGTGCCAGCAGTACGCCACAGGGCTCTGGCTACACCTTC	CASSTPQGSGYTF
NA	14	TRBV27	TRBJ2-3	NA	TGTGCCAGCAGTTTATCGTCCCTCACAGATACGCAGTATTTT	CASSLSSLTDTQYF
NA	13	TRBV19	TRBJ1-2	NA	TGTGCCAGTAGTCCTGACAGTAACTATGGCTACACCTTC	CASSPDSNYGYTF
NA	15	TRBV27	TRBJ2-1	TRBD1	TGTGCCAGCAGTTCCGGGACAGGGGGCGCGAATGAGCAGTTCTTC	CASSSGTGGANEQFF
NA	14	TRBV28	TRBJ1-4	NA	TGTGCCAGCAGCCTAGGGGGTCGGAATGAAAAACTGTTTTTT	CASSLGGRNEKLFF
NA	11	TRBV20-1	TRBJ1-2	NA	TGCAGTGCTAGAGCAGGACACGGCTACACCTTC	CSARAGHGYTF
NA	13	TRBV2	TRBJ1-2	NA	TGTGCCAGCAGCCCCGGCGGAAGCTATGGCTACACCTTC	CASSPGGSYGYTF
NA	14	TRBV2	TRBJ2-1	NA	TGTGCCAGCACTTCCGACTGGATCAGCAATGAGCAGTTCTTC	CASTSDWISNEQFF
once	15	TRBV7-9	TRBJ2-4	NA	TGTGCCAGCAGCTTACCAGGGGCCCGGGTGGACATTCAGTACTTC	CASSLPGARVDIQYF
NA	14	TRBV10-1	TRBJ2-7	NA	TGCGCCAGCAGCGCCGACAGCTATTCAGGCGAGCAGTACTTC	CASSADSYSGEQYF
NA	16	TRBV5-4	TRBJ2-7	NA	TGTGCCAGCAGCTTTGGGGTGGGCGGGGCCGACTACGAGCAGTACTTC	CASSFGVGGADYEQYF
once	16	TRBV6-5	TRBJ1-4	NA	TGTGCCAGCAGTTACTCCGGGGGGGGGAGAGATGAAAAACTGTTTTTT	CASSYSGGGRDEKLFF
NA	17	TRBV18	TRBJ2-3	TRBD2	TGTGCCGGCTCACCCCTTTACGCGGGGGGGATCACAGATACGCAGTATTTT	CAGSPLYAGGITDTQYF
few	16	TRBV5-1	TRBJ2-1	TRBD1	TGCGCCAGCAGTTCCGGACAGGCCGGAATGTACAATGAGCAGTTCTTC	CASSSGQAGMYNEQFF
few	12	TRBV6-6	TRBJ2-7	NA	TGTGCCACCGAGGCCCGTGCCTACGAGCAGTACTTC	CATEARAYEQYF
once	15	TRBV6-1	TRBJ2-5	TRBD2	TGTGCCACCAGTAAAAGCGGGGGGGCGGCTGAGACCCAGTACTTC	CATSKSGGAAETQYF
NA	14	TRBV7-9	TRBJ2-5	NA	TGTGCCAGCAGCTCAACACTAGGATCAGAGACCCAGTACTTC	CASSSTLGSETQYF
NA	17	TRBV9	TRBJ2-7	NA	TGTGCCAGCAGCTCACGCCCGGGGGTCACTTCTTCCTACGAGCAGTACTTC	CASSSRPGVTSSYEQYF
few	11	TRBV6-1	TRBJ1-1	NA	TGTGCCAGCAGTGAAGAGGGGAAAGCTTTCTTT	CASSEEGKAFF
NA	14	TRBV7-3	TRBJ2-7	TRBD1	TGTGCCAGCAGTCCGACAGGGACAACATACGAGCAGTACTTC	CASSPTGTTYEQYF
NA	14	TRBV6-5	TRBJ1-4	TRBD1	TGTGCCAGCAGCTCCAGGGGGACAGATGAAAAACTGTTTTTT	CASSSRGTDEKLFF
NA	17	TRBV27	TRBJ2-7	TRBD2	TGTGCCAGCAGTTTTTCTACTAGCGGGGGGGATTCCTACGAGCAGTACTTC	CASSFSTSGGDSYEQYF
NA	15	TRBV6-5	TRBJ1-2	NA	TGTGCCAGCAGTCCCGGACTTAAGGTCGCCTATGGCTACACCTTC	CASSPGLKVAYGYTF
once	12	TRBV10-3	TRBJ2-3	NA	TGTGCCATCTCTGAGGGGGCAGATACGCAGTATTTT	CAISEGADTQYF
NA	15	TRBV18	TRBJ1-1	NA	TGTGCCAGCTCACCCACAGGGACCATGAACACTGAAGCTTTCTTT	CASSPTGTMNTEAFF
NA	16	TRBV5-1	TRBJ2-2	TRBD2	TGCGCCAGCAGCTTGGTTGCGGGGGGGCACACCGGGGAGCTGTTTTTT	CASSLVAGGHTGELFF
NA	15	TRBV4-1	TRBJ2-2	TRBD1	TGCGCCAGCAGCCCCCGGGACAGGAACACCGGGGAGCTGTTTTTT	CASSPRDRNTGELFF
NA	13	TRBV7-7	TRBJ2-1	NA	TGTGCTAGCAGCTTAGGCGCAGGGTCTGAGCAGTTCTTC	CASSLGAGSEQFF
NA	18	TRBV7-9	TRBJ2-3	TRBD2	TGTGCCAGCAGCTTACTAGCGGGGCAACCCATTAGCACAGATACGCAGTATTTT	CASSLLAGQPISTDTQYF
NA	14	TRBV2	TRBJ1-6	NA	TGTGCCAGCAGTGAAGGCACAGCTAATTCACCCCTCCACTTT	CASSEGTANSPLHF
NA	14	TRBV7-2	TRBJ2-1	TRBD1	TGTGCCAGCAGCTGGACAGGGGGCAACAATGAGCAGTTCTTC	CASSWTGGNNEQFF
NA	15	TRBV7-6	TRBJ2-2	TRBD1	TGTGCCAGCAGCGGGGACAGGAGGTACACCGGGGAGCTGTTTTTT	CASSGDRRYTGELFF
few	14	TRBV7-9	TRBJ2-5	TRBD2	TGTGCCAGCAGCGATCGGGCGGGGGGCCCCGGGCAGTACTTC	CASSDRAGGPGQYF
NA	16	TRBV19	TRBJ1-2	TRBD1	TGTGCCAGTAGTCTCCTGACAGGGGGGATCCTCTATGGCTACACCTTC	CASSLLTGGILYGYTF